The 28 T cell receptor beta chains reported below all come from one sample, sequenced in a study of control samples from healthy donors and cancer patients. The repertoire was sequenced with immunoSEQ multiplex PCR; TCRdb's copy has only in-frame clones and lacks some. The sample holds 30,000 to 40,000 clones, around 83% seen once. The specimen sequenced was PBMCs. These receptors all come from a woman in her thirties or forties with lung cancer.

This chain connects TRBV7-3 to TRBJ2-5, with D hard to call. CDR3 length equals 13 residues. Between the trimmed V and J ends, which lost 5 bases and 5 bases, there was a span of 12 bases. Per the germline V gene, CDR1 is SGHTA and CDR2 is FQGTGA. In nucleotides, the CDR3 is TGTGCCAGCAGCCCTTCGAGGCGGGAGACCCAGTACTTC. Translation: CASSPSRRETQYF.

The count of this clone is one. The chain combines TRBV15 with TRBJ2-2; tentatively, D is TRBD1 or TRBD2 (5 bases each). This CDR3 spans 13 amino acids. CDR1 LNHNV and CDR2 YYDKDF come from the germline V gene (reference sequence). Between the trimmed V and J ends, which lost 5 bases and 7 bases, there was a span of 11 bases. The CDR3 nucleotides are TGTGCCACCAGCTACCGGGGCCTCGGGGAGCTGTTTTTT. As protein: CATSYRGLGELFF.

This clone was seen a single time. The V and J genes are TRBV10-3 and TRBJ2-5, with 10 bases fitting TRBD2. The CDR3 is 15 amino acids. V shed 3 bases, J shed 5 bases, and the junction held 6 bases outside the gene matches. The germline gives CDR1 ENHRY, CDR2 SYGVKD. CDR3 sequence (DNA): TGTGCCATCAGTGACAGCGGGGGGGCCCGGGAGACCCAGTACTTC. Translating it yields CAISDSGGARETQYF.

The V call is TRBV30, the J call TRBJ1-4; D not resolved. Looked up from germline, CDR1 is GTSNPN and CDR2 is SVGIG (reference sequence). The CDR3 spans 14 residues. The ends were cut back, 2 bases at V and 5 bases at J, with 12 bases in the middle. CDR3: CAWSTKAGNEKLFF. CDR3 nucleotide sequence: TGTGCCTGGAGTACCAAAGCGGGCAATGAAAAACTGTTTTTT.

As for this clone: Mismatch with germline at one junction end may stem from a read error. CDR3 protein: CAGRQGDYGYTF. As DNA, the CDR3 is TGTGCCGGTAGGCAGGGTGACTATGGCTACACCTTC. J is TRBJ1-2 and V is TRBV19, with a weak D call TRBD1 (5 bases). The CDR3 totals 12 residues. Germline CDR1 and CDR2: LNHDA and SQIVND (reference sequence).

The chain couples TRBV11-3 to TRBJ2-1; D is perhaps TRBD2 (6 bases). Germline CDR1 reads SGHNT; CDR2 reads YENEEA. The germline V and J ends were trimmed by 5 bases and 1 base, with 15 bases remaining between them. This CDR3 is 16 amino acids long. CDR3 in DNA: TGTGCCAGCAGCCCGACGGGGACTTTGTCCTACAATGAGCAGTTCTTC. Its protein product is CASSPTGTLSYNEQFF. The full variable domain, completed using reference TRBV11-3 and TRBJ2-1, is EAGVVQSPRYKIIEKKQPVAFWCNPISGHNTLYWYLQNLGQGPELLIRYENEEAVDDSQLPKDRFSAERLKGVDSTLKIQPAELGDSAVYLCASSPTGTLSYNEQFFGPGTRLTVL.

The sample holds one count of this clone. V and J are TRBV6-5 and TRBJ1-5; the match to TRBD1 covers 12 bases. The CDR3 consists of 15 residues. Germline lookup yields CDR1 MNHEY and CDR2 SVGAGI. Unmatched junction bases numbered 6, after V lost 5 bases and J lost 7 bases. CDR3 nucleotides: TGTGCCAGCAGTCCGGGACAGGGGGCCGGGCAGCCCCAGCATTTT. It specifies CASSPGQGAGQPQHF.

This chain joins TRBV20-1 and TRBJ2-5; D uncertain. The CDR3 runs to 11 residues. Germline V lookup: CDR1 DFQATT, CDR2 SNEGSKA (reference sequence). The V end lost 7 bases, the J end lost 5 bases, and 11 bases lay between the germline ends. The CDR3 protein is CSVLHGETQYF. For the CDR3, the DNA is TGCAGTGTCCTACATGGGGAGACCCAGTACTTC.

CDR3 nucleotide sequence: TGTGCCAGCAGTTTATGGTTGCGGGCCAACCAAGAGACCCAGTACTTC. Translated: CASSLWLRANQETQYF. This chain joins TRBV28 and TRBJ2-5, with D tentatively TRBD2 (5 bases). Germline CDR1 and CDR2: MDHEN and SYDVKM. The CDR3 sequence is 16 residues long. The V end lost 0 bases, the J end lost 0 bases, and 11 bases lay between the germline ends. The complete variable domain, with remaining parts taken from reference TRBV28 and TRBJ2-5, reads DVKVTQSSRYLVKRTGEKVFLECVQDMDHENMFWYRQDPGLGLRLIYFSYDVKMKEKGDIPEGYSVSREKKERFSLILESASTNQTSMYLCASSLWLRANQETQYFGPGTRLLVL.

DNA of the CDR3: TGCGCCAGCAGTTTTACCGGGACAGGGGCCACTGAAGCTTTCTTT. It encodes CASSFTGTGATEAFF. The V gene is TRBV5-1, the J gene TRBJ1-1, with TRBD1 matching over 10 bases. With 5 bases clipped from V and 4 bases from J, the junction kept 8 bases outside the gene matches. Germline V lookup: CDR1 SGHRS, CDR2 YFSETQ. CDR3 length: 15 amino acids. Complete variable domain (other parts from reference TRBV5-1 and TRBJ1-1): KAGVTQTPRYLIKTRGQQVTLSCSPISGHRSVSWYQQTPGQGLQFLFEYFSETQRNKGNFPGRFSGRQFSNSRSEMNVSTLELGDSALYLCASSFTGTGATEAFFGQGTRLTVV.

This clone occurred once. J is TRBJ2-6 and V is TRBV4-3; 9 bases agree with TRBD1. CDR1 is LGHNA, CDR2 YSLEER, per germline. The CDR3 is made up of 16 amino acids. The J segment lost 2 bases and the V segment lost 1 base, leaving 0 bases of the junction unmatched. CDR3 nucleotides: TGCGCCAGCAGCCAAGGACAGGGGGCTGGGGCCAACGTCCTGACTTTC. As protein: CASSQGQGAGANVLTF.

This chain uses TRBV4-1 with TRBJ1-1; no definite D call. Germline lookup yields CDR1 MGHRA and CDR2 YSYEKL. The CDR3 totals 12 residues. With 3 bases removed from V and 2 bases from J, the gap between germline ends came to 4 bases. The CDR3 protein is CASSQVNTEAFF. CDR3 sequence (DNA): TGCGCCAGCAGCCAGGTAAACACTGAAGCTTTCTTT.

V is TRBV5-1 and J is TRBJ2-1; 8 nucleotides line up with TRBD2. The CDR3 runs 16 residues. Germline lookup yields CDR1 SGHRS and CDR2 YFSETQ. Germline trimming cut 4 bases from V and 6 bases from J; bases unmatched to any gene: 12. CDR3 in DNA: TGCGCCAGCAGCCTTTCGGGAGGGTCGATGGGCAATGAGCAGTTCTTC. This sequence encodes CASSLSGGSMGNEQFF.

This rearrangement joins TRBV6-5 to TRBJ2-2; D not certain. This CDR3 spans 13 amino acids. Per germline, CDR1 MNHEY and CDR2 SVGAGI. Trimming cost V 1 base and J 2 bases, with 2 bases left between them. Written as DNA, the CDR3 is TGTGCCAGCAGTTACTATAACACCGGGGAGCTGTTTTTT. Protein product: CASSYYNTGELFF.

The chain uses TRBV27 and TRBJ2-5, with D possibly being TRBD1 or TRBD2 (5 bases each). V lost 5 bases to trimming and J lost 2 bases, with 15 bases between them. Germline V CDR1 and CDR2: MNHEY, SMNVEV (reference sequence). This CDR3 has 15 residues. CDR3 in amino acids: CASSPLGWGQETQYF. CDR3 coding DNA: TGTGCCAGCAGTCCCTTGGGGTGGGGGCAAGAGACCCAGTACTTC.

The chain employs TRBV15 and TRBJ2-2; D might be TRBD2 (6 bases). V was shortened by 0 bases and J by 0 bases, with 8 bases between the two germline ends. The germline V gene has CDR1 LNHNV and CDR2 YYDKDF (reference sequence). The CDR3 length is 16 residues. The CDR3 region is CATSRDPGANTGELFF. The CDR3 DNA reads as TGTGCCACCAGCAGAGATCCGGGGGCGAACACCGGGGAGCTGTTTTTT. Full variable domain (rest looked up from reference TRBV15 and TRBJ2-2): DAMVIQNPRYQVTQFGKPVTLSCSQTLNHNVMYWYQQKSSQAPKLLFHYYDKDFNNEADTPDNFQSRRPNTSFCFLDIRSPGLGDTAMYLCATSRDPGANTGELFFGEGSRLTVL.

This chain links TRBV3-1 (or the pseudogene TRBV3-2) with TRBJ2-7, with no clear D. Germline CDR1 is LGHDT and CDR2 is YNNKEL (reference sequence). V was pared by 1 base and J by 3 bases, with 10 bases between. The CDR3 spans 14 residues. CDR3 in amino acids: CASSQGGDFYEQYF. CDR3 coding DNA: TGTGCCAGCAGCCAAGGAGGAGATTTCTACGAGCAGTACTTC.

The rearrangement links TRBV29-1 to TRBJ1-1; D not resolved. Trimming removed 6 bases from V and 7 bases from J, with 3 bases in between. The germline CDR1 and CDR2 sequences are SQVTM and ANQGSEA. CDR3 size: 8 residues. The CDR3: CSVGEAFF. CDR3 DNA sequence: TGCAGCGTGGGTGAAGCTTTCTTT.

In this sample, this clone turned up a few times. The J gene is TRBJ2-3, the V gene TRBV5-6; no clear D gene. Germline CDR1 SGHDT, CDR2 YYEEEE. Trimming left V 3 bases short and J 9 bases short, with 17 bases between. The CDR3 loop spans 14 amino acids. The CDR3 is CASSWTQPAPTQYF. The CDR3 DNA sequence: TGTGCCAGCAGCTGGACCCAACCGGCCCCAACGCAGTATTTT.

The chain links TRBV11-3 to TRBJ2-1, with D tentatively TRBD1 or TRBD2 (5 bases each). This CDR3 comprises 16 residues. CDR1 is SGHNT, CDR2 YENEEA, per germline. Trimming cost V 4 bases and J 6 bases, with 19 bases left between them. The CDR3 here is CASSYSGTTPPNEQFF. Here the CDR3 DNA reads TGTGCCAGCAGCTACTCCGGGACCACCCCCCCCAATGAGCAGTTCTTC.

This chain uses TRBV7-2 with TRBJ1-2, with a tentative D call TRBD1 (6 bases). CDR3 length: 12 amino acids. V was shortened by 3 bases and J by 8 bases, with 10 bases between the two germline ends. Per the germline V gene, CDR1 is SGHTA and CDR2 is FQGNSA. The chain's CDR3 is CASSFDRLGYTF. In DNA, the CDR3 is TGTGCCAGCAGCTTCGACAGGTTGGGCTACACCTTC.

The chain has TRBV6-5 and TRBJ2-7, with 8 bases aligning to TRBD2. CDR1 and CDR2 (germline): MNHEY, SVGAGI. There are 15 residues in the CDR3. Trimming cost V 7 bases and J 7 bases; bases outside gene matches: 15. CDR3 residues: CASTPTSASPSEQYF. CDR3 in DNA: TGTGCCAGCACCCCGACTAGCGCCTCGCCAAGTGAGCAGTACTTC.

This chain uses TRBV11-2 with TRBJ1-5; D uncertain. The CDR3 is made up of 13 amino acids. Looked up from germline, CDR1 is SGHAT and CDR2 is FQNNGV. Trimming pared 0 bases from V and 7 bases from J, leaving 7 bases between. CDR3 nucleotides: TGTGCCAGCAGCTTAGATAGTTTCCAGCCCCAGCATTTT. It is translated as CASSLDSFQPQHF.

This clone has just one count. The V call is TRBV19, the J call TRBJ2-7; 10 nucleotides line up with TRBD2. CDR1 and CDR2 (germline): LNHDA, SQIVND (reference sequence). The CDR3 has 19 residues. Trimming cost V 7 bases and J 8 bases; bases outside gene matches: 26. CDR3: CASIRPFDPLAGVPRKQYF. CDR3 nucleotide sequence: TGTGCCAGTATTCGCCCGTTCGACCCCCTAGCGGGGGTGCCCAGAAAGCAGTACTTC.

This clone was seen a single time. V is TRBV2 and J is TRBJ2-2; maybe TRBD2 (5 bases). V was trimmed by 6 bases and J by 7 bases, leaving 12 bases between them. Germline V gives CDR1 SNHLY, CDR2 FYNNEI. The CDR3 runs 13 residues. CDR3 nucleotide sequence: TGTGCCAGCAGGCTACTAGTTATCGGGGAGCTGTTTTTT. Residues: CASRLLVIGELFF.

The chain has TRBV7-6 and TRBJ1-2, with a possible D match to TRBD1 (5 bases). The CDR3 has 11 amino acids. Per the germline V gene, CDR1 is SGHVS and CDR2 is FNYEAQ. Trimming took 5 bases from V and 5 from J, leaving 6 bases between them. CDR3 residues: CASSAGYGYTF. DNA for the CDR3: TGTGCCAGCAGCGCAGGGTATGGCTACACCTTC.

The gene calls are TRBV19 and TRBJ2-5, with TRBD2 identical over 8 bases. This CDR3 has 16 amino acids. V shed 4 bases, J shed 0 bases, and the junction held 7 bases outside the gene matches. CDR1 and CDR2 (germline): LNHDA, SQIVND (reference sequence). The CDR3 reads CASSRGAGGYQETQYF. The CDR3 bases are TGTGCCAGTAGTAGGGGCGCGGGGGGCTACCAAGAGACCCAGTACTTC. Based on the CDR3 plus reference TRBV19 and TRBJ2-5, the full variable domain is DGGITQSPKYLFRKEGQNVTLSCEQNLNHDAMYWYRQDPGQGLRLIYYSQIVNDFQKGDIAEGYSVSREKKESFPLTVTSAQKNPTAFYLCASSRGAGGYQETQYFGPGTRLLVL.

V usage is TRBV12-5 and J usage is TRBJ2-6; 8 bases are a match to TRBD1. Germline V CDR1 and CDR2: LGHNT, FRNRAP. This CDR3 has 19 amino acids. With 1 base clipped from V and 2 bases from J, the junction kept 10 bases outside the gene matches. The CDR3 sequence is CASGLAPRDRGPGANVLTF. The CDR3 nucleotides read TGTGCTAGTGGTTTGGCACCCCGTGACAGGGGACCTGGGGCCAACGTCCTGACTTTC.